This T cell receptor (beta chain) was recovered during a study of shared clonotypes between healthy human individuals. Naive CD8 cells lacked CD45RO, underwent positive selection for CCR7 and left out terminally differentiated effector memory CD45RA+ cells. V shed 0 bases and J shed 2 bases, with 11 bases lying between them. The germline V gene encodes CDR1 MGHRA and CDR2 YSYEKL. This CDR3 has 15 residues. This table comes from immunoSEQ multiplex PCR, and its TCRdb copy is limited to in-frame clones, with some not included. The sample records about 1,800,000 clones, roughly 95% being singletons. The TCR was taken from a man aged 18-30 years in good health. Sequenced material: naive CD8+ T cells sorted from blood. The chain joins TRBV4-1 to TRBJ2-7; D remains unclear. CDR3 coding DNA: TGCGCCAGCAGCCAAGATCCTACAGCAACCTACGAGCAGTACTTC. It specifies CASSQDPTATYEQYF.